These 31 T cell receptor beta chains share one sample of origin, sequenced in a study of OX40 agonist ivuxolimab in advanced cancers. Assay: immunoSEQ multiplex PCR; the TCRdb copy retains only in-frame clones and omits some. This sample has 65,000 to 90,000 clones, with 75% to 90% found just once. The input for sequencing was CD4+ or CD8+ T cells sorted from blood, taken in a trial of the OX40 agonist ivuxolimab. Source of these receptors: an adult with an advanced solid tumor such as melanoma, head and neck, liver or kidney cancer.

The chain carries TRBV7-9 and TRBJ2-3; 7 bases fit TRBD2. V was pared by 2 bases and J by 8 bases, with 7 bases of the junction left unmatched. Looked up from germline, CDR1 is SEHNR and CDR2 is FQNEAQ (reference sequence). The CDR3 extends over 14 amino acids. The CDR3 bases are TGTGCCAGCAGCTTAATGGGGCGCGGGGGTACGCAGTATTTT. Amino acids: CASSLMGRGGTQYF.

This clone has just one count. The genes are TRBV7-2 and TRBJ1-2; possible D gene TRBD1, 5 bases. The CDR3 sequence is 16 residues long. The germline V gene encodes CDR1 SGHTA and CDR2 FQGNSA. The V end lost 1 base, the J end lost 6 bases, and 18 bases lay between the germline ends. The CDR3 bases are TGTGCCAGCAGCTTAGTGGCAGAGATTCCAGGGAATGGCTACACCTTC. This sequence encodes CASSLVAEIPGNGYTF. Using reference TRBV7-2 and TRBJ1-2 for the parts outside the CDR3, the full variable domain is GAGVSQSPSNKVTEKGKDVELRCDPISGHTALYWYRQSLGQGLEFLIYFQGNSAPDKSGLPSDRFSAERTGGSVSTLTIQRTQQEDSAVYLCASSLVAEIPGNGYTFGSGTRLTVV.

The chain has TRBV21-1 and TRBJ2-7; the table's D call TRBD1 went unverified against the DNA. TRBV21-1 constitutes a pseudogene. This CDR3 is 15 amino acids long. The CDR3, as DNA: TGTGCCAGCAGCAAAGGAAAACAGGTATCCTACGAGCAGTACTTC. This encodes CASSKGKQVSYEQYF.

The chain links TRBV7-8 to TRBJ2-7; no definite D call. The CDR3 contains 14 residues. Deletions cut 6 bases from V and 0 bases from J, with 12 bases between. The germline V gene has CDR1 SGHVS and CDR2 FQNEAQ. In DNA form, the CDR3 reads TGTGCCAGCAGTTCTTTCATTAGCTCCTACGAGCAGTACTTC. It encodes CASSSFISSYEQYF.

This chain uses TRBV18 with TRBJ2-7; D not certain. The CDR3 has 14 residues. V was trimmed by 3 bases and J by 2 bases, leaving 11 bases between them. From germline, CDR1 is KGHSH and CDR2 LQKENI. CDR3 sequence: CASSPEGPPYEQYF. The CDR3 DNA sequence: TGTGCCAGCTCACCCGAAGGGCCTCCCTACGAGCAGTACTTC. Full variable domain (rest looked up from reference TRBV18 and TRBJ2-7): NAGVMQNPRHLVRRRGQEARLRCSPMKGHSHVYWYRQLPEEGLKFMVYLQKENIIDESGMPKERFSAEFPKEGPSILRIQQVVRGDSAAYFCASSPEGPPYEQYFGPGTRLTVT.

This sequence joins TRBV7-8 and TRBJ1-3; D is uncertain. The germline V and J ends were trimmed by 4 bases and 0 bases, with 10 bases remaining between them. This CDR3 is 15 amino acids long. Per the germline V gene, CDR1 is SGHVS and CDR2 is FQNEAQ. Written as DNA, the CDR3 is TGTGCCAGCAGCTCACCGCAGTTCTCTGGAAACACCATATATTTT. This codes for CASSSPQFSGNTIYF.

The J gene is TRBJ2-7, the V gene TRBV2; D may be TRBD1 or TRBD2 (5 bases each). The CDR3 is 15 amino acids. Trimming took off 6 bases at V and 1 base at J, with 16 bases between the two ends. Per germline, CDR1 SNHLY and CDR2 FYNNEI. CDR3 loop: CASRLGVAGSYEQYF. The CDR3 nucleotides read TGTGCCAGCAGACTAGGGGTAGCAGGATCCTACGAGCAGTACTTC.

This chain connects TRBV10-3 to TRBJ1-2, with D perhaps matching TRBD1 (6 bases). Trimming took 6 bases from V and 4 from J, leaving 9 bases between them. Germline V gene data show CDR1 as ENHRY and CDR2 as SYGVKD. The CDR3 is 12 amino acids. CDR3 amino acids: CAIRGQSYGYTF. DNA for the CDR3: TGTGCCATCAGAGGACAGAGCTATGGCTACACCTTC.

This chain uses TRBV29-1 with TRBJ2-5, with D possibly called TRBD1 or TRBD2 (6 bases each). V shed 0 bases and J shed 5 bases, with 19 bases lying between them. Germline-derived CDR1 and CDR2 are SQVTM and ANQGSEA. This CDR3 comprises 16 residues. This CDR3 reads CSVEEGVGGGTETQYF. The CDR3 region has the DNA TGCAGCGTTGAAGAGGGGGTTGGAGGGGGGACGGAGACCCAGTACTTC.

The chain employs TRBV10-1 and TRBJ2-2; D is uncertain. V was clipped by 6 bases and J by 7 bases, with 9 bases between them. CDR1 is WNHNN and CDR2 is SYGVQD in the germline V gene (reference sequence). CDR3 length equals 12 residues. CDR3: CASRESGGELFF. In DNA form, the CDR3 reads TGCGCCAGCAGGGAATCGGGCGGGGAGCTGTTTTTT.

Only one count was recorded for this clone. J is TRBJ2-1 and V is TRBV11-2; TRBD2 matches 11 bases. Germline V lookup: CDR1 SGHAT, CDR2 FQNNGV. J was trimmed by 8 bases and V by 3 bases; bases with no gene match: 15. This CDR3 has 18 amino acids. The CDR3 here is CASSFVDLAGGRGYEQFF. The CDR3 DNA sequence: TGTGCCAGCAGCTTTGTTGACCTAGCGGGGGGCCGCGGCTATGAGCAGTTCTTC.

This clone appeared a single time. The J gene is TRBJ1-1, the V gene TRBV20-1; 7 bases map to TRBD1. V was clipped by 1 base and J by 11 bases; unmatched bases: 4. The CDR3 has 11 residues. The germline V gene has CDR1 DFQATT and CDR2 SNEGSKA (reference sequence). CDR3 sequence reads: CSARVGTAAFF. CDR3 sequence (DNA): TGCAGTGCTAGAGTTGGGACAGCTGCTTTCTTT.

V gene TRBV14 combines with J gene TRBJ2-3; 8 bases are a match to TRBD2. This CDR3 is built from 19 residues. CDR1 is SGHDN and CDR2 is FVKESK in the germline V gene. The V and J ends lost 1 base and 4 bases, in that order; junction bases with no gene match: 16. CDR3 amino acids: CASSQASGGPARRADTQYF. The CDR3 nucleotides are TGTGCCAGCAGCCAAGCCAGCGGGGGCCCTGCAAGGAGAGCAGATACGCAGTATTTT.

The chain is built from TRBV7-9 and TRBJ1-2, with TRBD1 matching 10 bases. The CDR3 sequence is 13 residues long. CDR1 is SEHNR, CDR2 FQNEAQ, per germline (reference sequence). The ends lost 4 bases at V and 6 bases at J; junction bases unmatched: 2. The CDR3 here is CASSSGTGDGYTF. DNA for the CDR3: TGTGCCAGCAGCTCCGGGACAGGGGATGGCTACACCTTC.

A word on this clone: An end of the junction differs from the germline gene, which may be a read error. The sample carries other DNA sequences with the same CDR3. J is TRBJ1-5 and V is TRBV2; D might be TRBD1 (5 bases). Germline CDR1 is SNHLY and CDR2 is FYNNEI. The CDR3 loop spans 15 amino acids. The DNA for the CDR3 is TGTGCCAGCAGGGGGGGAGAGCCCGCGGATCAACCCCAGCATTTT. It is translated as CASRGGEPADQPQHF.

The J gene is TRBJ1-5, the V gene TRBV7-2; the match to TRBD1 covers 12 bases. Germline values: CDR1 SGHTA, CDR2 FQGNSA. After removal of 1 base from V and 1 base from J, the junction contained 5 bases not matched to a gene. The CDR3 is 18 amino acids. CDR3 in amino acids: CASSLVGTGGESNQPQHF. CDR3 nucleotide sequence: TGTGCCAGCAGCTTAGTGGGGACAGGGGGCGAGAGCAATCAGCCCCAGCATTTT.

J is TRBJ2-3 and V is TRBV7-9; D is uncertain. Germline V gene data show CDR1 as SEHNR and CDR2 as FQNEAQ (reference sequence). V lost 4 bases and J lost 4, with 6 bases in between. The CDR3 extends over 12 amino acids. The chain's CDR3 is CASSSLSDTQYF. The CDR3 region has the DNA TGTGCCAGCAGCTCCCTGTCAGATACGCAGTATTTT.

The CDR3 sequence: CSAGGAQKTKNIQYF. The CDR3 nucleotides are TGCAGCGCGGGGGGGGCCCAGAAAACCAAAAACATTCAGTACTTC. The chain employs TRBV29-1 and TRBJ2-4, with 8 bases identical to TRBD2. Germline V gives CDR1 SQVTM, CDR2 ANQGSEA. V was clipped by 7 bases and J by 2 bases; unmatched bases: 10. The CDR3 runs 15 residues. Variable domain in full (rest from reference TRBV29-1 and TRBJ2-4): SAVISQKPSRDICQRGTSLTIQCQVDSQVTMMFWYRQQPGQSLTLIATANQGSEATYESGFVIDKFPISRPNLTFSTLTVSNMSPEDSSIYLCSAGGAQKTKNIQYFGAGTRLSVL.

The rearrangement uses TRBV30 and TRBJ2-5; D is ambiguous. The end of the DNA aligns better with TRBJ2-7, so the J call may be wrong. This CDR3 region has 13 residues. Germline assignment: CDR1 GTSNPN and CDR2 SVGIG (reference sequence). CDR3 amino acids: CAWNRRADAEQYF. The CDR3 DNA reads TGTGCCTGGAACCGCCGGGCCGACGCCGAGCAGTACTTC.

This chain joins TRBV7-2 and TRBJ1-2; D remains unclear. This CDR3 is 12 amino acids long. Germline CDR1 SGHTA, CDR2 FQGNSA. Trimming took off 5 bases at V and 6 bases at J, with 10 bases between the two ends. CDR3 bases: TGTGCCAGCAGCGCTTATTTCGATGGCTACACCTTC. Translated: CASSAYFDGYTF.

In this sample, this clone turned up a few times. V and J are TRBV19 and TRBJ2-3; weak D call: TRBD1 (5 bases). From germline, CDR1 is LNHDA and CDR2 SQIVND (reference sequence). V dropped 4 bases and J dropped 0 bases, with 11 bases sitting between them. This CDR3 spans 15 amino acids. In DNA, the CDR3 is TGTGCCAGTAGTACTTGGCAGGGTAGCACAGATACGCAGTATTTT. Its translation is CASSTWQGSTDTQYF.

This sequence joins TRBV5-5 and TRBJ1-6; perhaps TRBD1 as D (6 bases). Trimming pared 0 bases from V and 8 bases from J, leaving 9 bases between. The CDR3 runs to 14 residues. Germline V gene data show CDR1 as SGHKS and CDR2 as YYEKEE (reference sequence). The CDR3 region has the DNA TGTGCCAGCAGCTTGGACAGGGAGGATTCACCCCTCCACTTT. Translating gives CASSLDREDSPLHF.

The rearrangement uses TRBV5-8 and TRBJ2-2; 7 nucleotides match TRBD2. The CDR3 totals 14 residues. The germline V gene encodes CDR1 SGHTS and CDR2 YDEGEE. V shed 2 bases, J shed 7 bases, and the junction held 5 bases outside the gene matches. CDR3 sequence reads: CASSLRPGGGELFF. CDR3 bases: TGTGCCAGCAGCTTACGGCCGGGGGGCGGGGAGCTGTTTTTT. Full variable domain (missing parts from reference TRBV5-8 and TRBJ2-2): EAGVTQSPTHLIKTRGQQATLRCSPISGHTSVYWYQQALGLGLQFLLWYDEGEERNRGNFPPRFSGRQFPNYSSELNVNALELEDSALYLCASSLRPGGGELFFGEGSRLTVL.

This chain joins TRBV6-1 and TRBJ2-7, with a tentative D call TRBD2 (6 bases). Germline V gene lookup returns CDR1 MNHNS and CDR2 SASEGT. V was cut by 0 bases and J by 3 bases, with 9 bases left in between. This CDR3 has 14 residues. CDR3 sequence reads: CASSEAGGDYEQYF. The DNA of the CDR3 is TGTGCCAGCAGTGAAGCGGGGGGAGACTACGAGCAGTACTTC.

The CDR3 spells CASGRGGGNEQFF. CDR3 DNA sequence: TGTGCTAGTGGTCGCGGGGGGGGCAATGAGCAGTTCTTC. The rearrangement links TRBV12-5 to TRBJ2-1; 9 nucleotides line up with TRBD2. CDR1 and CDR2 (germline): LGHNT, FRNRAP. J was trimmed by 6 bases and V by 5 bases; bases with no gene match: 2. CDR3 length: 13 amino acids.

V usage is TRBV10-3 and J usage is TRBJ2-3; TRBD1 matches at 9 bases. The CDR3 has 17 residues. V was pared by 10 bases and J by 5 bases, with 19 bases of the junction left unmatched. Germline CDR1 reads ENHRY; CDR2 reads SYGVKD. The CDR3 bases are TGTGCCACCAGCTTTTTGAGGACAGGGGAGGAAGGAGATACGCAGTATTTT. Protein product: CATSFLRTGEEGDTQYF.

The genes are TRBV6-5 and TRBJ2-4; D is unresolved. V dropped 6 bases and J dropped 0 bases, with 12 bases sitting between them. Looked up from germline, CDR1 is MNHEY and CDR2 is SVGAGI. The CDR3 covers 15 residues. CDR3 nucleotides: TGTGCCAGCAGCCTAGGTGTCGCAGCCAAAAACATTCAGTACTTC. Its translation is CASSLGVAAKNIQYF.

V usage is TRBV9 and J usage is TRBJ2-7; 9 positions agree with TRBD2. This CDR3 region has 14 residues. Per the germline V gene, CDR1 is SGDLS and CDR2 is YYNGEE. Trimming removed 5 bases from V and 5 bases from J; junction bases left unmatched: 8. The CDR3 DNA is TGTGCCAGCAGTCTTTCGGGACTAGCAGACGAGCAGTACTTC. This gives the protein CASSLSGLADEQYF.

The V call is TRBV10-1, the J call TRBJ1-2, with 8 nucleotides matching TRBD1. Germline V gene sequence: CDR1 WNHNN, CDR2 SYGVQD (reference sequence). V gave up 3 bases and J gave up 7 bases; unmatched junction bases: 1. This CDR3 contains 12 residues. CDR3 region: CASSEDRGGYTF. DNA of the CDR3: TGCGCCAGCAGTGAAGACAGGGGTGGCTACACCTTC.

The rearrangement joins TRBV12-5 to TRBJ2-7; 7 nucleotides agree with TRBD1. CDR1 and CDR2 (germline): LGHNT, FRNRAP. After removal of 6 bases from V and 1 base from J, the junction contained 3 bases not matched to a gene. This CDR3 is 13 amino acids long. The CDR3 region has the DNA TGTGCTAGTGGGGGACAGACTTCCTACGAGCAGTACTTC. Its translation: CASGGQTSYEQYF.

This chain joins TRBV5-8 and TRBJ2-3; D tentatively fits TRBD1 or TRBD2 (5 bases each). Germline CDR1 is SGHTS and CDR2 is YDEGEE. This CDR3 has 13 residues. The V end was cut by 5 bases, the J end by 6 bases, with 13 bases between. The CDR3 region has the DNA TGTGCCAGCAGACCCCCCGGGGCGGATACGCAGTATTTT. It encodes CASRPPGADTQYF.